The present entry profiles one T cell receptor (beta chain) with its context. What it binds is not known. Trimming removed 5 bases from V and 4 bases from J, with 12 bases in between. Germline CDR1 SGHVS, CDR2 FNYEAQ. CDR3 size: 13 residues. The sample is drawn from a study of shared clonotypes between healthy human individuals. Study-wide findings and caveats: Investigators collected only blood, and repertoires in tissues likely differ. Limitation of the genetic and exposure-history diversity represented came from the few donors.

CD45RO-negative CD8 cells positively selected for CCR7 made up the naive population, which excluded terminally differentiated effector memory CD45RA+ cells. Repertoires were generated with immunoSEQ multiplex PCR, while TCRdb's copy carries only in-frame clones and drops some. This repertoire shows over 2 million clones, around 96% found once; its top ten account for roughly 1%. The receptor was isolated from a man aged 18 to 29 in good health. Sequencing used naive CD8+ T cells sorted from blood. The chain combines TRBV7-6 with TRBJ2-7; D gene ambiguous. The CDR3 DNA follows: TGTGCCAGCAGCCGTGGTCCCTCTTACGAGCAGTACTTC. Protein: CASSRGPSYEQYF.